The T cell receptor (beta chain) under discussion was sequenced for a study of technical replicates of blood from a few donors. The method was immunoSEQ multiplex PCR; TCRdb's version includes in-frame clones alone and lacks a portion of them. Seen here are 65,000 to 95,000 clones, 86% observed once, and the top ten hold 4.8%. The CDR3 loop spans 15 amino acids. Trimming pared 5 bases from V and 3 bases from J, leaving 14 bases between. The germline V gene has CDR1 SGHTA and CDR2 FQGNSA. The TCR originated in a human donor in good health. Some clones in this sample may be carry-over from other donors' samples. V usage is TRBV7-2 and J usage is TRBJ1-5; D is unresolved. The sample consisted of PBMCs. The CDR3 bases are TGTGCCAGCAGCCCCGACTGGCAACTCAATCAGCCCCAGCATTTT. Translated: CASSPDWQLNQPQHF.